This TCR beta chain stems from a study of CD8 T cells in ankylosing spondylitis. Study-wide points: There was reportedly significant enrichment of clones that were disease-linked in matched ankylosing spondylitis synovial fluid.

As to this clonotype: Its antigen is unidentified.

The CDR3 has 17 amino acids. CDR1 is SGHTA, CDR2 FQGNSA, per germline. V shed 3 bases and J 2 bases; nucleotides not matched to a gene: 11. From the 5' RACE reads, TCRdb called clonotypes with MiXCR, one entry per CDR3 protein. Here the sample spans roughly 150,000 distinct CDR3 sequences, around 32% being singletons. The clonotype comes from a male donor with ankylosing spondylitis. The chain is built from TRBV7-2 and TRBJ2-5; TRBD1 aligns across 8 bases. Sample: synovial fluid, either unsorted or a sorted T cell fraction (not recorded which). The CDR3 loop is CASSFGQGGWSQETQYF. The CDR3 bases are TGTGCCAGCAGCTTCGGACAGGGTGGGTGGTCGCAAGAGACCCAGTACTTC. Using reference TRBV7-2 and TRBJ2-5 for the parts outside the CDR3, the full variable domain is GAGVSQSPSNKVTEKGKDVELRCDPISGHTALYWYRQSLGQGLEFLIYFQGNSAPDKSGLPSDRFSAERTGGSVSTLTIQRTQQEDSAVYLCASSFGQGGWSQETQYFGPGTRLLVL.